These 30 T cell receptor beta chains share one sample of origin, sequenced in a study of Ad26.COV2.S vaccination and SARS-CoV-2 variants. Here immunoSEQ multiplex PCR was the method, and the copy in TCRdb shows in-frame clones only, minus some. The data hold over 400,000 clones, with around 92% observed a single time. Described treatment: roughly 20 received Ad26.COV2.S at low or high dose, single or two shots; a few received placebo; per-sample allocation not given. Day 63 after the first injection of vaccine or placebo was the sampling time. This sample comprised peripheral blood, obtained in a trial of Ad26.COV2.S vaccine versus placebo. These receptors all stem from a person between 18 and 65 years old who received the Ad26.COV2.S COVID-19 vaccine or a placebo.

The chain is built from TRBV19 and TRBJ2-1; TRBD2 matches 10 bases. With 6 bases clipped from V and 3 bases from J, the junction kept 5 bases outside the gene matches. The length of the CDR3 is 15 residues. The germline V gene has CDR1 LNHDA and CDR2 SQIVND (reference sequence). CDR3 in DNA: TGTGCCAGTAGCCTGAGCGGGGGGGGCTACAATGAGCAGTTCTTC. Its translation: CASSLSGGGYNEQFF.

The chain joins TRBV4-1 to TRBJ1-4; D unclear. CDR1 is MGHRA and CDR2 is YSYEKL in the germline V gene. Trimming shortened V by 1 base and J by 10 bases, and 13 bases separated the two germline ends. The CDR3 sequence is 14 residues long. The CDR3 sequence is CASSQVGGMGKLFF. For the CDR3, the DNA is TGCGCCAGCAGCCAAGTAGGAGGGATGGGAAAACTGTTTTTT.

V and J are TRBV30 and TRBJ2-1; the D is unclear. CDR1 GTSNPN and CDR2 SVGIG come from the germline V gene (reference sequence). This CDR3 spans 11 amino acids. The V end lost 1 base, the J end lost 7 bases, and 5 bases lay between the germline ends. CDR3 amino acids: CAWSGRNEQFF. The CDR3 nucleotides are TGTGCCTGGAGTGGGCGGAATGAGCAGTTCTTC.

V is TRBV19 and J is TRBJ2-5; no firm D call. The V end was cut by 4 bases, the J end by 5 bases, with 8 bases between. CDR1 is LNHDA, CDR2 SQIVND, per germline (reference sequence). The CDR3 totals 12 residues. CDR3 loop: CASSTPPETQYF. The CDR3 DNA sequence: TGTGCCAGTAGTACCCCACCCGAGACCCAGTACTTC.

The chain carries TRBV12-3 or TRBV12-4 and TRBJ2-1; D gene uncertain. V was pared by 1 base and J by 8 bases, with 9 bases between. This CDR3 region has 13 residues. The CDR3 DNA reads TGTGCCAGCAGTTTAGGCCTAGGCTATGAGCAGTTCTTC. Translation: CASSLGLGYEQFF.

The V gene is TRBV12-3 or TRBV12-4, the J gene TRBJ1-6; D might be TRBD1 (5 bases). V was shortened by 6 bases and J by 8 bases, with 11 bases between the two germline ends. The CDR3 extends over 13 amino acids. CDR3 sequence: CASRDRDHSPLHF. The CDR3 coding sequence is TGTGCCAGCAGGGACCGGGACCATTCACCCCTCCACTTT.

The genes are TRBV11-3 and TRBJ2-5; perhaps TRBD1 as D (5 bases). CDR1 is SGHNT and CDR2 is YENEEA in the germline V gene. This CDR3 has 15 amino acids. Trimming took 2 bases from V and 5 from J, leaving 15 bases between them. As DNA, the CDR3 is TGTGCCAGCAGCTTAAGGACAAGTCAGAAGGAGACCCAGTACTTC. Translating it yields CASSLRTSQKETQYF.

The chain uses TRBV2 and TRBJ2-2; no definite D call. The V end was cut by 4 bases, the J end by 4 bases, with 13 bases between. From germline, CDR1 is SNHLY and CDR2 FYNNEI. CDR3 size: 15 residues. The CDR3 DNA is TGTGCCAGCAGTGCGGGCAGGATCCGCACCGGGGAGCTGTTTTTT. It translates to CASSAGRIRTGELFF.

J is TRBJ2-1 and V is TRBV9, with D tentatively TRBD2 (5 bases). Trimming stripped 4 bases from V and 0 bases from J, with 11 bases between. Germline CDR1 reads SGDLS; CDR2 reads YYNGEE. The CDR3 is 15 residues long. CDR3 bases: TGTGCCAGCAGCCTCGGGGTCTTCTCCTACAATGAGCAGTTCTTC. This codes for CASSLGVFSYNEQFF. The entire variable domain, with the rest obtained from reference TRBV9 and TRBJ2-1, is as follows: DSGVTQTPKHLITATGQRVTLRCSPRSGDLSVYWYQQSLDQGLQFLIQYYNGEERAKGNILERFSAQQFPDLHSELNLSSLELGDSALYFCASSLGVFSYNEQFFGPGTRLTVL.

The rearrangement links TRBV7-2 to TRBJ2-3, with TRBD2 identical over 7 bases. V was pared by 2 bases and J by 0 bases, with 5 bases of the junction left unmatched. Germline CDR1 is SGHTA and CDR2 is FQGNSA. The CDR3 covers 16 residues. CDR3 nucleotides: TGTGCCAGCAGCTTAATCAGCGGGGTGAGCACAGATACGCAGTATTTT. Its protein product is CASSLISGVSTDTQYF.

This rearrangement joins TRBV6-5 to TRBJ1-4; D is unresolved. V was cut by 0 bases and J by 2 bases, with 10 bases left in between. Germline-derived CDR1 and CDR2 are MNHEY and SVGAGI. This CDR3 contains 16 residues. The CDR3 here is CASSYSSSITNEKLFF. In DNA, the CDR3 is TGTGCCAGCAGTTACTCATCATCGATCACTAATGAAAAACTGTTTTTT.

The rearrangement joins TRBV5-1 to TRBJ1-1; unclear D gene. The germline gives CDR1 SGHRS, CDR2 YFSETQ. This CDR3 is built from 15 residues. V lost 2 bases to trimming and J lost 1 base, with 12 bases between them. DNA of the CDR3: TGCGCCAGCAGCTTCCTGGATATGGGGAACACTGAAGCTTTCTTT. Its protein is CASSFLDMGNTEAFF.

The CDR3 spells CASRLRAQQNTEAFF. The CDR3 DNA reads as TGTGCCAGCAGACTAAGAGCACAGCAGAACACTGAAGCTTTCTTT. V is TRBV27 and J is TRBJ1-1, with D hard to call. Germline V gene lookup returns CDR1 MNHEY and CDR2 SMNVEV (reference sequence). The length of the CDR3 is 15 residues. V lost 6 bases and J 1 base, leaving 15 bases between the germline ends.

This clone came up once. V and J are TRBV19 and TRBJ2-7; D uncertain. V lost 6 bases, J lost 3 bases, and 18 bases lay in between. The CDR3 has 15 amino acids. CDR1 is LNHDA and CDR2 is SQIVND in the germline V gene (reference sequence). The CDR3 coding sequence is TGTGCCAGTAGGACGGCCGCTACCCCCTACTACGAGCAGTACTTC. It yields the protein CASRTAATPYYEQYF.

J is TRBJ1-2 and V is TRBV5-6; D might be TRBD1 (5 bases). The CDR3 runs 13 residues. The germline V and J ends were trimmed by 6 bases and 8 bases, with 17 bases remaining between them. The V gene's germline CDR1 is SGHDT and CDR2 YYEEEE. The CDR3 spells CASTKRGVIGYTF. Written as DNA, the CDR3 is TGTGCCAGCACCAAACGGGGCGTTATAGGCTACACCTTC. The full variable domain, completed using reference TRBV5-6 and TRBJ1-2, is DAGVTQSPTHLIKTRGQQVTLRCSPKSGHDTVSWYQQALGQGPQFIFQYYEEEERQRGNFPDRFSGHQFPNYSSELNVNALLLGDSALYLCASTKRGVIGYTFGSGTRLTVV.

The rearrangement joins TRBV6-4 to TRBJ2-5, with TRBD2 identical over 9 bases. V shed 9 bases, J shed 7 bases, and the junction held 9 bases outside the gene matches. The CDR3 consists of 13 residues. Germline-derived CDR1 and CDR2 are MRHNA and SNTAGT. The DNA of the CDR3 is TGTGCCAGAGTAGCGGGGGCTTCTAGGACCCAGTACTTC. It translates to CARVAGASRTQYF.

V and J are TRBV5-1 and TRBJ2-5; D may be TRBD2 (7 bases). Germline values: CDR1 SGHRS, CDR2 YFSETQ. Trimming removed 2 bases from V and 5 bases from J, with 19 bases in between. There are 16 residues in the CDR3. DNA of the CDR3: TGCGCCAGCAGCTTAATACGCGGCAGGGGAGGGGAGACCCAGTACTTC. Translated, it gives CASSLIRGRGGETQYF.

The rearrangement links TRBV13 to TRBJ1-1, with D unresolved. Germline V gives CDR1 PRHDT, CDR2 FYEKMQ (reference sequence). V gave up 0 bases and J gave up 0 bases, with 5 bases separating them. This CDR3 region has 14 residues. CDR3 region: CASSLGILNTEAFF. DNA of the CDR3: TGTGCCAGCAGCTTAGGAATCCTGAACACTGAAGCTTTCTTT.

The chain links TRBV7-8 to TRBJ1-1; D unclear. CDR3 length: 16 residues. Trimming stripped 0 bases from V and 0 bases from J, with 11 bases between. Germline V gene lookup returns CDR1 SGHVS and CDR2 FQNEAQ. The CDR3 is CASSLARSEMNTEAFF. The CDR3 coding sequence is TGTGCCAGCAGCTTAGCGCGAAGTGAGATGAACACTGAAGCTTTCTTT.

The chain recombines TRBV6-5 with TRBJ1-4, with D possibly TRBD1 on 5 matching bases. Trimming took 6 bases from V and 11 from J, leaving 22 bases between them. The germline CDR1 and CDR2 sequences are MNHEY and SVGAGI. The CDR3 has 15 amino acids. The CDR3 protein is CASRVEMGELGKLFF. The CDR3 coding sequence is TGTGCCAGCAGGGTGGAGATGGGGGAGCTCGGGAAACTGTTTTTT.

The chain recombines TRBV4-1 with TRBJ2-5; D not resolved. Looked up from germline, CDR1 is MGHRA and CDR2 is YSYEKL. CDR3 size: 15 residues. V dropped 0 bases and J dropped 7 bases, with 15 bases sitting between them. The CDR3 DNA sequence: TGCGCCAGCAGCCAAGATCGGCGGTCCCGGGCGACCCAGTACTTC. Translated: CASSQDRRSRATQYF.

V gene TRBV28 combines with J gene TRBJ2-2; TRBD2 might be the D (6 bases). V was cut by 10 bases and J by 4 bases, with 13 bases left in between. The germline V gene encodes CDR1 MDHEN and CDR2 SYDVKM. This CDR3 spans 13 amino acids. DNA of the CDR3: TGTGCCACGAGGAGGGCTGTCACCGGGGAGCTGTTTTTT. This gives the protein CATRRAVTGELFF.

This clone came up once. The chain recombines TRBV6-6 with TRBJ1-4; D is unclear. The CDR3 totals 15 residues. V lost 2 bases and J lost 6, with 13 bases in between. Germline V gene sequence: CDR1 MNHNY, CDR2 SVGAGI (reference sequence). The CDR3 reads CASSYPTIGHEKLFF. The DNA of the CDR3 is TGTGCCAGCAGTTACCCGACCATAGGCCATGAAAAACTGTTTTTT.

The chain links TRBV4-1 to TRBJ2-7; tentatively, D is TRBD2 (6 bases). Germline CDR1 reads MGHRA; CDR2 reads YSYEKL. The CDR3 is 15 residues long. Trimming removed 0 bases from V and 7 bases from J, with 16 bases in between. Here the CDR3 DNA reads TGCGCCAGCAGCCAAGATGGAGGGGCCGGGGGAGAGCAGTACTTC. Translating gives CASSQDGGAGGEQYF.

A single count supports this clone. The chain employs TRBV18 and TRBJ2-5; 8 bases match TRBD1. The CDR3 loop spans 15 amino acids. The V and J ends lost 2 bases and 5 bases, in that order; junction bases with no gene match: 7. In germline, CDR1 is KGHSH, CDR2 LQKENI. CDR3 nucleotide sequence: TGTGCCAGCTCACCAGGACAGGGCTTTACGGAGACCCAGTACTTC. Translating it yields CASSPGQGFTETQYF.

This chain connects TRBV3-1 (or the pseudogene TRBV3-2) to TRBJ2-1, with TRBD2 matching over 11 bases. This CDR3 is 17 amino acids long. Trimming at V came to 3 bases and at J to 5 bases, leaving 9 bases not matched to a gene. Germline CDR1 reads LGHDT; CDR2 reads YNNKEL (reference sequence). In DNA, the CDR3 is TGTGCCAGCAGCCATCCTCTAGCGGGGGGACTAAACAATGAGCAGTTCTTC. Residues: CASSHPLAGGLNNEQFF.

The chain uses TRBV5-6 and TRBJ1-2; D is perhaps TRBD1 (5 bases). The CDR3 is made up of 13 amino acids. Germline V lookup: CDR1 SGHDT, CDR2 YYEEEE. The V end was cut by 0 bases, the J end by 6 bases, with 9 bases between. In DNA, the CDR3 is TGTGCCAGCAGCTTGGTTCGGGGGAATGGCTACACCTTC. Its translation is CASSLVRGNGYTF.

The chain joins TRBV2 to TRBJ1-5, with 8 positions matching TRBD1. There are 15 residues in the CDR3. V trimming: 6 bases; J trimming: 1 base; junction bases outside the gene matches: 5. CDR1 is SNHLY and CDR2 is FYNNEI in the germline V gene. CDR3 bases: TGTGCCAGCAGCCGACAGGGGCAGAGCAATCAGCCCCAGCATTTT. Protein product: CASSRQGQSNQPQHF.

The chain carries TRBV28 and TRBJ1-1; D not resolved. The CDR3 spans 13 residues. In germline, CDR1 is MDHEN, CDR2 SYDVKM. Trimming removed 7 bases from V and 0 bases from J, with 9 bases in between. CDR3: CASIGRLNTEAFF. In DNA, the CDR3 is TGTGCCAGCATAGGGCGGTTGAACACTGAAGCTTTCTTT.

Written as DNA, the CDR3 is TGTGCCTGGAGTGTGGGGACCTCAAAGCAGCCCCAGCATTTT. It is translated as CAWSVGTSKQPQHF. This rearrangement joins TRBV30 to TRBJ1-5; D is perhaps TRBD1 (5 bases). The CDR3 extends over 14 amino acids. Germline CDR1 is GTSNPN and CDR2 is SVGIG (reference sequence). With 0 bases removed from V and 7 bases from J, the gap between germline ends came to 13 bases.